These 22 T cell receptor beta chains were sequenced from one sample in a study of response to subunit inactivated influenza vaccine. TCRdb passed the RT-PCR reads through MiXCR, listing each CDR3 protein once. The sample has roughly 760,000 distinct CDR3 sequences, 20% to 25% seen once; the top ten hold about a tenth. The source material was PBMCs from blood, sampled about 5 days after vaccination. The receptor set was obtained from a man over 45 who received an inactivated influenza vaccine.

V usage is TRBV5-1 and J usage is TRBJ2-5, with D possibly TRBD2 on 5 matching bases. Trimming cost V 4 bases and J 5 bases, with 15 bases left between them. The V gene's germline CDR1 is SGHRS and CDR2 YFSETQ. The CDR3 consists of 14 residues. CDR3 in amino acids: CASSPDSPGETQYF. In nucleotides, the CDR3 is TGCGCCAGCAGCCCGGATTCCCCGGGGGAGACCCAGTACTTC.

V gene TRBV9 combines with J gene TRBJ2-7; TRBD1 matches 7 bases. Trimming at V came to 3 bases and at J to 6 bases, leaving 6 bases not matched to a gene. CDR1 is SGDLS, CDR2 YYNGEE, per germline. The length of the CDR3 is 13 residues. As DNA, the CDR3 is TGTGCCAGCAGCGGAATGACAGGGCTCGAGCAGTACTTC. Residues: CASSGMTGLEQYF.

The gene calls are TRBV3-1 and TRBJ1-5, with D tentatively TRBD1 (6 bases). Between the trimmed V and J ends, which lost 1 base and 3 bases, there was a span of 10 bases. Germline values: CDR1 LGHDT, CDR2 YNNKEL (reference sequence). The CDR3 loop spans 15 amino acids. The CDR3 DNA is TGTGCCAGCAGCCAAGTTGGGGGGGCCAATCAGCCCCAGCATTTT. As protein: CASSQVGGANQPQHF.

CDR3 sequence (DNA): TGTGCCAGCAGCATGGGGGGACAGAACAATGAGCAGTTCTTC. Amino acids: CASSMGGQNNEQFF. The chain recombines TRBV21-1 with TRBJ2-1; TRBD1, as called in the table, went unchecked against the DNA. TRBV21-1 is tagged as a pseudogene. The CDR3 is 14 residues long.

This chain connects TRBV7-9 to TRBJ1-6; D is uncertain. V gave up 1 base and J gave up 5 bases, with 9 bases separating them. Germline loops: CDR1 SEHNR, CDR2 FQNEAQ (reference sequence). This CDR3 has 15 residues. CDR3 nucleotides: TGTGCCAGCAGCTTAGGAACATCGGATAATTCACCCCTCCACTTT. This gives the protein CASSLGTSDNSPLHF.

This clonotype was recorded a few times. V and J are TRBV5-1 and TRBJ1-5; no clear D. The V end was cut by 0 bases, the J end by 7 bases, with 11 bases between. In germline, CDR1 is SGHRS, CDR2 YFSETQ. The CDR3 has 14 amino acids. The CDR3 spells CASSLGAQGQPQHF. The CDR3 DNA reads as TGCGCCAGCAGCTTGGGGGCGCAAGGGCAGCCCCAGCATTTT.

This clonotype was counted a few times. This sequence joins TRBV6-2 or TRBV6-3 and TRBJ2-7, with unresolved D. From germline, CDR1 is MNHEY and CDR2 SVGEGT. The CDR3 loop spans 15 amino acids. The ends were cut back, 2 bases at V and 1 base at J, with 12 bases in the middle. In nucleotides, the CDR3 is TGTGCCAGCAGTTACCTCTATGACGTTTCCTACGAGCAGTACTTC. This gives the protein CASSYLYDVSYEQYF.

V and J are TRBV7-2 and TRBJ2-1; 8 nucleotides line up with TRBD2. The V segment lost 5 bases and the J segment 4 bases; nucleotides outside the gene matches: 28. The germline gives CDR1 SGHTA, CDR2 FQGNSA. The CDR3 length is 22 residues. The CDR3 DNA sequence: TGTGCCAGCAGCCAAGCCCTTCGCCCGCGGGGGCCCGGGGGGGGCAGTTACAATGAGCAGTTCTTC. Protein product: CASSQALRPRGPGGGSYNEQFF.

Only a few counts were recorded for this clonotype. CDR3 in DNA: TGTGCCAGCAGTGAAGAGGGGCCCTTCTTTTCGACTCAGCCCCAGCATTTT. This encodes CASSEEGPFFSTQPQHF. The gene calls are TRBV6-1 and TRBJ1-5, with D possibly TRBD1 on 5 matching bases. Germline lookup yields CDR1 MNHNS and CDR2 SASEGT. This CDR3 comprises 17 residues. V lost 1 base and J lost 6, with 19 bases in between.

V is TRBV5-1 and J is TRBJ2-1; tentatively, D is TRBD1 or TRBD2 (5 bases each). V lost 0 bases and J lost 6, with 13 bases in between. This CDR3 has 15 amino acids. Germline loops: CDR1 SGHRS, CDR2 YFSETQ. CDR3 protein: CASSLDRPGTNEQFF. CDR3 DNA sequence: TGCGCCAGCAGCTTGGACCGCCCAGGGACCAATGAGCAGTTCTTC.

The chain combines TRBV28 with TRBJ1-6; D gene uncertain. The CDR3 contains 14 residues. Trimming pared 10 bases from V and 6 bases from J, leaving 16 bases between. The germline V gene encodes CDR1 MDHEN and CDR2 SYDVKM. The CDR3 protein is CATYTTLFNSPLHF. The CDR3 nucleotides are TGTGCCACTTACACCACCCTCTTTAATTCACCCCTCCACTTT.

This chain connects TRBV5-8 to TRBJ2-7, with 8 positions matching TRBD1. The length of the CDR3 is 14 residues. V trimming: 1 base; J trimming: 4 bases; junction bases outside the gene matches: 4. CDR1 is SGHTS and CDR2 is YDEGEE in the germline V gene. DNA for the CDR3: TGTGCCAGCAGCTTGCGGACAGGGATTTACGAGCAGTACTTC. Amino acid sequence: CASSLRTGIYEQYF.

In DNA, the CDR3 is TGTGCCAGCAGCATCAGGGGGCGCGGCTCACCCCTCCACTTT. As protein: CASSIRGRGSPLHF. The rearrangement joins TRBV6-1 to TRBJ1-6; the match to TRBD1 covers 8 bases. Germline V gives CDR1 MNHNS, CDR2 SASEGT. This CDR3 is built from 14 residues. V was pared by 6 bases and J by 10 bases, with 8 bases of the junction left unmatched.

This clonotype was counted many times. The chain carries TRBV6-2 or TRBV6-3 and TRBJ2-2; D is unclear. Trimming stripped 4 bases from V and 1 base from J, with 1 base between. The CDR3 extends over 12 amino acids. CDR1 and CDR2 from the germline V gene are MNHEY and SVGEGT. CDR3 amino acids: CASSWNTGELFF. The CDR3 bases are TGTGCCAGCAGTTGGAACACCGGGGAGCTGTTTTTT.

The gene calls are TRBV7-2 and TRBJ1-1; a weak D match, TRBD1 (5 bases). Germline CDR1 and CDR2: SGHTA and FQGNSA. V was cut by 1 base and J by 1 base, with 13 bases left in between. The CDR3 runs 16 residues. The CDR3 nucleotides are TGTGCCAGCAGCTTAGTCGGCAGGGTAAGGAACACTGAAGCTTTCTTT. This encodes CASSLVGRVRNTEAFF.

Only a few counts were recorded for this clonotype. The chain links TRBV5-1 to TRBJ2-1; D may be TRBD2 (5 bases). Deletions cut 4 bases from V and 2 bases from J, with 13 bases between. The CDR3 is 15 residues long. Germline V lookup: CDR1 SGHRS, CDR2 YFSETQ. This chain's CDR3 is CASSPEVSAYNEQFF. CDR3 bases: TGCGCCAGCAGCCCGGAGGTTAGCGCCTACAATGAGCAGTTCTTC.

V is TRBV7-2 and J is TRBJ2-3, with a possible D match to TRBD2 (6 bases). The CDR3 spans 13 residues. Looked up from germline, CDR1 is SGHTA and CDR2 is FQGNSA. The V end lost 0 bases, the J end lost 8 bases, and 9 bases lay between the germline ends. The CDR3 coding sequence is TGTGCCAGCAGCTTAGCGGAGGGAGGTACGCAGTATTTT. Translating gives CASSLAEGGTQYF. Drawing the rest from reference TRBV7-2 and TRBJ2-3, the complete variable domain is GAGVSQSPSNKVTEKGKDVELRCDPISGHTALYWYRQSLGQGLEFLIYFQGNSAPDKSGLPSDRFSAERTGGSVSTLTIQRTQQEDSAVYLCASSLAEGGTQYFGPGTRLTVL.

This clonotype was seen repeatedly, ten times or more. The genes are TRBV7-3 and TRBJ2-5, with D possibly being TRBD1 or TRBD2 (5 bases each). Germline lookup yields CDR1 SGHTA and CDR2 FQGTGA. V was pared by 5 bases and J by 4 bases, with 11 bases between. The CDR3 is 13 amino acids. The chain's CDR3 is CASSLGTLETQYF. The CDR3 bases are TGTGCCAGCAGCCTGGGGACCTTAGAGACCCAGTACTTC.

The rearrangement uses TRBV7-3 and TRBJ2-1, with 8 bases lining up with TRBD1. From germline, CDR1 is SGHTA and CDR2 FQGTGA. J was trimmed by 5 bases and V by 6 bases; bases with no gene match: 6. The CDR3 contains 14 residues. CDR3 residues: CASSLDRDHNEQFF. The CDR3 DNA is TGTGCCAGCAGTCTGGACAGGGACCACAATGAGCAGTTCTTC.

This chain links TRBV6-2 or TRBV6-3 with TRBJ2-2, with TRBD2 matching over 7 bases. Trimming at V came to 2 bases and at J to 6 bases, leaving 6 bases not matched to a gene. Looked up from germline, CDR1 is MNHEY and CDR2 is SVGEGT. The CDR3 runs 15 residues. The CDR3 is CASSYTRGGPGELFF. The CDR3 nucleotides read TGTGCCAGCAGTTACACAAGGGGAGGGCCCGGGGAGCTGTTTTTT.

The table lists this clonotype with a few counts. This chain connects TRBV9 to TRBJ1-6; TRBD1 agrees at 7 bases. Germline V gene data show CDR1 as SGDLS and CDR2 as YYNGEE. V lost 3 bases, J lost 8 bases, and 8 bases stayed unmatched. This CDR3 region has 15 residues. The CDR3 loop is CASSEGTASDSPLHF. For the CDR3, the DNA is TGTGCCAGCAGCGAGGGGACAGCCTCTGATTCACCCCTCCACTTT.

The chain combines TRBV7-2 with TRBJ1-3, with 7 bases matching TRBD1. The V segment lost 6 bases and the J segment 2 bases; nucleotides outside the gene matches: 7. CDR1 and CDR2 (germline): SGHTA, FQGNSA. The CDR3 sequence is 15 residues long. DNA for the CDR3: TGTGCCAGCAGAAGACAAGGGGGCCCTGGAAACACCATATATTTT. Encoded protein: CASRRQGGPGNTIYF. Looking up the rest from reference TRBV7-2 and TRBJ1-3 gives the full variable domain: GAGVSQSPSNKVTEKGKDVELRCDPISGHTALYWYRQSLGQGLEFLIYFQGNSAPDKSGLPSDRFSAERTGGSVSTLTIQRTQQEDSAVYLCASRRQGGPGNTIYFGEGSWLTVV.